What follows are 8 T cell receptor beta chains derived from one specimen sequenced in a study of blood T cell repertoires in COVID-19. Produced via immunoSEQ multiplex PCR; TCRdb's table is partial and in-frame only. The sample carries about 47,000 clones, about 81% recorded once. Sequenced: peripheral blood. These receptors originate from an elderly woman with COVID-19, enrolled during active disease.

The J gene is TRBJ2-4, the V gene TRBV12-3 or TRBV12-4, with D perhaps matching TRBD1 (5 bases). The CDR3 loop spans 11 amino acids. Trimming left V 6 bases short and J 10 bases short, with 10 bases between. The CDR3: CASRYGAIQYF. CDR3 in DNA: TGTGCCAGCAGATATGGGGCTATTCAGTACTTC.

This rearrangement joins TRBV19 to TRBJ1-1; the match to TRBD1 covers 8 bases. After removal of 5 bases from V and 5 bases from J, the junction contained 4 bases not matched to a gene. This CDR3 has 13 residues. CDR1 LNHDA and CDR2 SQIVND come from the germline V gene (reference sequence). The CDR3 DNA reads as TGTGCCAGTAGTCGCAGGGGGCTTACTGAAGCTTTCTTT. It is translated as CASSRRGLTEAFF.

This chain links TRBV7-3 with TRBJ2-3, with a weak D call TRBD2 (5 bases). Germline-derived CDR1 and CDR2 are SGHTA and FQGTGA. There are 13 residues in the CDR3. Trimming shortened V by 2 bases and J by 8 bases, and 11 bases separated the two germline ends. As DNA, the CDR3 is TGTGCCAGCAGCTTAGTTCGACGGGGTACGCAGTATTTT. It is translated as CASSLVRRGTQYF. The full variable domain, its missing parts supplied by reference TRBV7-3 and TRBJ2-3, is GAGVSQTPSNKVTEKGKYVELRCDPISGHTALYWYRQSLGQGPEFLIYFQGTGAADDSGLPNDRFFAVRPEGSVSTLKIQRTERGDSAVYLCASSLVRRGTQYFGPGTRLTVL.

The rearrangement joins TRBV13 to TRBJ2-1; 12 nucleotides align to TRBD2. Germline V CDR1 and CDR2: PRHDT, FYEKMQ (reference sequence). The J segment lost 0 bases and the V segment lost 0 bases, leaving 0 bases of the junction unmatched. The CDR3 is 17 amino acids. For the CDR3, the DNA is TGTGCCAGCAGCTTAGGGACTAGCGGGAGCTCCTACAATGAGCAGTTCTTC. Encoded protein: CASSLGTSGSSYNEQFF.

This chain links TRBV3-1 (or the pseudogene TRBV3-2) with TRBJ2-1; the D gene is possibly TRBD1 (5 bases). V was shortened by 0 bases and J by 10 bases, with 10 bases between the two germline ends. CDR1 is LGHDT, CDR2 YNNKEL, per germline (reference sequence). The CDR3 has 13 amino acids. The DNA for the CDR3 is TGTGCCAGCAGCCAAGAGACAGTTCTGGAGCAGTTCTTC. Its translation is CASSQETVLEQFF.

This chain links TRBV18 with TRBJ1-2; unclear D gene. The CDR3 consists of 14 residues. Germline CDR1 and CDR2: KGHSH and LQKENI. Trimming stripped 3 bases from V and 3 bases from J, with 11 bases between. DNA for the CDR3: TGTGCCAGCTCACCCTTGGAGGGAGACTATGGCTACACCTTC. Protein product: CASSPLEGDYGYTF.

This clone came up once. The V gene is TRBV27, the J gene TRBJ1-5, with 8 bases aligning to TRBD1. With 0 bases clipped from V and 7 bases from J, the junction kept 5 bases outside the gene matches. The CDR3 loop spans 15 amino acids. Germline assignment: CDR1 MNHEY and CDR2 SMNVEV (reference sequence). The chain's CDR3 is CASSLSTGVGQPQHF. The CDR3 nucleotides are TGTGCCAGCAGTTTATCGACAGGGGTGGGGCAGCCCCAGCATTTT.

In nucleotides, the CDR3 is TGTGCCAGCTCATCCGAACAGGCGTTTAGCAATCAGCCCCAGCATTTT. Translated, it gives CASSSEQAFSNQPQHF. The chain recombines TRBV18 with TRBJ1-5; a weak D match, TRBD1 (5 bases). Germline V gives CDR1 KGHSH, CDR2 LQKENI. The length of the CDR3 is 16 residues. Trimming shortened V by 5 bases and J by 0 bases, and 14 bases separated the two germline ends.